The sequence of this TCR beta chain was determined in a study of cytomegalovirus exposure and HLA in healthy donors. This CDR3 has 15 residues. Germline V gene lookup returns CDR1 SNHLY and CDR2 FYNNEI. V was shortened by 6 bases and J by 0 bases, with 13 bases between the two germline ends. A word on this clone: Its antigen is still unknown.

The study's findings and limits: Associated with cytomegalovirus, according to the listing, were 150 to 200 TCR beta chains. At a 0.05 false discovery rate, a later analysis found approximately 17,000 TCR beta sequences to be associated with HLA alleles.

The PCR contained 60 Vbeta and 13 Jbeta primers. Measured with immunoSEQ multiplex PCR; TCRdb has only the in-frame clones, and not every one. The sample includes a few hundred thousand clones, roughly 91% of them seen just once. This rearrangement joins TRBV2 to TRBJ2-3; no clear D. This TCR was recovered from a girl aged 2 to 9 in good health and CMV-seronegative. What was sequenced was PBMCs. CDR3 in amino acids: CASSKENWSTDTQYF. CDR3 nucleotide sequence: TGTGCCAGCAGCAAGGAGAATTGGAGCACAGATACGCAGTATTTT.